The 21 T cell receptor beta chains given below trace back to one sample, sequenced in a study of blood T cell repertoires in COVID-19. Libraries were prepared by immunoSEQ multiplex PCR; TCRdb keeps only in-frame clonotypes and omits some of them. The sample holds about 150,000 clones, roughly 84% seen once. The sequenced sample consisted of peripheral blood. These TCRs come from a human donor in a cohort sampled during active COVID-19.

V is TRBV5-1 and J is TRBJ2-5; 12 nucleotides line up with TRBD2. V lost 0 bases and J lost 4; bases outside the gene matches: 1. Germline V gives CDR1 SGHRS, CDR2 YFSETQ. The CDR3 consists of 15 residues. CDR3 sequence: CASSLASGGGETQYF. DNA for the CDR3: TGCGCCAGCAGCTTGGCTAGCGGGGGGGGAGAGACCCAGTACTTC.

The chain links TRBV10-3 to TRBJ2-2; TRBD2 aligns across 12 bases. The germline V gene has CDR1 ENHRY and CDR2 SYGVKD. V was pared by 5 bases and J by 7 bases, with 11 bases of the junction left unmatched. There are 17 residues in the CDR3. CDR3: CAISPSSGGAESGELFF. The CDR3 bases are TGTGCCATCAGTCCCTCTAGCGGGGGGGCCGAAAGCGGGGAGCTGTTTTTT.

The rearrangement uses TRBV28 and TRBJ1-4, with TRBD1 matching over 7 bases. J lost 3 bases, V lost 6 bases, and 10 bases had no gene match. The germline CDR1 and CDR2 sequences are MDHEN and SYDVKM. This CDR3 comprises 16 residues. This CDR3 reads CASSTPQGGPNEKLFF. CDR3 sequence (DNA): TGTGCCAGCAGCACTCCCCAGGGGGGCCCTAATGAAAAACTGTTTTTT.

The chain links TRBV6-5 to TRBJ1-4; the match to TRBD1 covers 7 bases. Unmatched junction bases numbered 7, after V lost 8 bases and J lost 4 bases. CDR1 is MNHEY and CDR2 is SVGAGI in the germline V gene. The CDR3 contains 14 residues. CDR3 loop: CASATGAVNEKLFF. In nucleotides, the CDR3 is TGTGCCAGCGCTACAGGGGCGGTTAATGAAAAACTGTTTTTT.

V usage is TRBV2 and J usage is TRBJ2-2, with 8 bases fitting TRBD1. The CDR3 is made up of 16 amino acids. CDR1 is SNHLY and CDR2 is FYNNEI in the germline V gene. The ends lost 11 bases at V and 1 base at J; junction bases unmatched: 12. The DNA of the CDR3 is TGTGCCGTACCAGCGAGGGGACAGGAGAACACCGGGGAGCTGTTTTTT. Translating it yields CAVPARGQENTGELFF.

The chain links TRBV10-1 to TRBJ2-1, with a weak D call TRBD1 (5 bases). This CDR3 is 16 amino acids long. Trimming left V 0 bases short and J 1 base short, with 10 bases between. Looked up from germline, CDR1 is WNHNN and CDR2 is SYGVQD (reference sequence). CDR3 loop: CASSESRSGSYNEQFF. The CDR3 coding sequence is TGCGCCAGCAGTGAGTCGAGGTCAGGGTCCTACAATGAGCAGTTCTTC.

This chain uses TRBV15 with TRBJ1-1; D gene ambiguous. Germline V CDR1 and CDR2: LNHNV, YYDKDF (reference sequence). Trimming left V 0 bases short and J 10 bases short, with 12 bases between. This CDR3 comprises 13 residues. The CDR3 protein is CATSRDRSQIAFF. The DNA of the CDR3 is TGTGCCACCAGCAGAGATAGGAGCCAAATAGCTTTCTTT.

This clone appeared once. The CDR3 DNA is TGTGCCAGCAGCTTCCAACAGGGGGCTTATGGCTACACCTTC. Amino acids: CASSFQQGAYGYTF. The rearrangement uses TRBV7-2 and TRBJ1-2; 9 bases align to TRBD1. From germline, CDR1 is SGHTA and CDR2 FQGNSA. CDR3 size: 14 residues. V lost 3 bases and J lost 5; bases outside the gene matches: 4.

The rearrangement uses TRBV5-6 and TRBJ1-2; 8 bases map to TRBD1. V dropped 4 bases and J dropped 4; count of bases not matched to a gene: 9. CDR3 length equals 15 residues. The V gene's germline CDR1 is SGHDT and CDR2 YYEEEE. CDR3 sequence (DNA): TGTGCCAGCAGCGCGCATCGGACAGGGCCCTATGGCTACACCTTC. Translation gives CASSAHRTGPYGYTF.

V and J are TRBV29-1 and TRBJ2-1; 8 bases are shared with TRBD1. CDR1 is SQVTM and CDR2 is ANQGSEA in the germline V gene. Unmatched junction bases numbered 7, after V lost 6 bases and J lost 0 bases. The CDR3 has 15 amino acids. This chain's CDR3 is CSVPGGSSSYNEQFF. The CDR3 coding sequence is TGCAGCGTCCCAGGGGGCTCTAGCTCCTACAATGAGCAGTTCTTC.

The V and J genes are TRBV6-4 and TRBJ2-1; 10 nucleotides line up with TRBD2. Germline loops: CDR1 MRHNA, CDR2 SNTAGT. V shed 0 bases and J 5 bases; nucleotides not matched to a gene: 4. The CDR3 is 16 amino acids. CDR3: CASSDSITSGDNEQFF. The CDR3 DNA reads TGTGCCAGCAGTGACTCGATAACTAGCGGGGACAATGAGCAGTTCTTC.

This clone showed up just a few times. The rearrangement uses TRBV7-9 and TRBJ2-7, with 10 nucleotides matching TRBD1. The length of the CDR3 is 15 residues. V lost 5 bases, J lost 3 bases, and 7 bases stayed unmatched. Germline lookup yields CDR1 SEHNR and CDR2 FQNEAQ (reference sequence). DNA for the CDR3: TGTGCCAGCAGCGTACAGGGACAGGGGTTCTACGAGCAGTACTTC. Residues: CASSVQGQGFYEQYF.

This chain joins TRBV5-1 and TRBJ2-1, with 7 bases identical to TRBD1. V gave up 0 bases and J gave up 6 bases; unmatched junction bases: 12. The CDR3 runs 17 residues. Germline-derived CDR1 and CDR2 are SGHRS and YFSETQ. The CDR3 coding sequence is TGCGCCAGCAGCTTGGAGCCAAACCTGGGACAGTTCAATGAGCAGTTCTTC. Encoded protein: CASSLEPNLGQFNEQFF.

This clone was seen just once. In DNA form, the CDR3 reads TGTGCCAGCAGCTCTATAAGGACTAGCGGGGGGCTGAACACCGGGGAGCTGTTTTTT. Translating gives CASSSIRTSGGLNTGELFF. The chain uses TRBV11-2 and TRBJ2-2; 14 positions match TRBD2. The junction had 8 bases not matched to a gene; V was cut back by 4 bases and J by 1 base. Germline assignment: CDR1 SGHAT and CDR2 FQNNGV. CDR3 length: 19 amino acids.

The rearrangement links TRBV19 to TRBJ2-3; weak D call: TRBD2 (6 bases). Germline values: CDR1 LNHDA, CDR2 SQIVND (reference sequence). Trimming took off 2 bases at V and 4 bases at J, with 7 bases between the two ends. The CDR3 extends over 13 amino acids. The CDR3 loop is CASSISGADTQYF. The CDR3 bases are TGTGCCAGTAGTATATCGGGGGCAGATACGCAGTATTTT.

The rearrangement joins TRBV9 to TRBJ2-1, with TRBD1 matching 9 bases. The CDR3 spans 14 residues. Germline CDR1 SGDLS, CDR2 YYNGEE. V lost 7 bases and J lost 5; bases outside the gene matches: 7. The CDR3 sequence is CASSGTGNNNEQFF. The DNA of the CDR3 is TGTGCCAGCTCCGGGACAGGGAACAACAATGAGCAGTTCTTC.

The V gene is TRBV28, the J gene TRBJ1-2; D is undetermined. V was cut by 2 bases and J by 4 bases, with 5 bases left in between. Germline V lookup: CDR1 MDHEN, CDR2 SYDVKM. The CDR3 covers 12 residues. The CDR3 DNA reads as TGTGCCAGCAGTTTAAACAGCTATGGCTACACCTTC. It encodes CASSLNSYGYTF.

The genes are TRBV7-6 and TRBJ2-3; weak D call: TRBD1 (6 bases). Germline V CDR1 and CDR2: SGHVS, FNYEAQ. The CDR3 has 13 amino acids. V lost 4 bases and J lost 4, with 9 bases in between. The CDR3 DNA reads as TGTGCCAGCAGCTCCTCAGGGGCAGATACGCAGTATTTT. Its translation: CASSSSGADTQYF.

The chain carries TRBV2 and TRBJ2-6, with a tentative D call TRBD2 (7 bases). The CDR3 extends over 18 amino acids. V dropped 6 bases and J dropped 2 bases, with 20 bases sitting between them. The germline CDR1 and CDR2 sequences are SNHLY and FYNNEI. The CDR3 loop is CASSEFRGGWTGANVLTF. The DNA for the CDR3 is TGTGCCAGCAGCGAGTTTAGGGGGGGCTGGACTGGGGCCAACGTCCTGACTTTC.

J is TRBJ2-1 and V is TRBV29-1, with D possibly being TRBD1 (6 bases). Between the trimmed V and J ends, which lost 6 bases and 3 bases, there was a span of 24 bases. The CDR3 covers 17 residues. The germline V gene has CDR1 SQVTM and CDR2 ANQGSEA. CDR3 coding DNA: TGCAGCGTGCCCCCGGACAGCCTCCCCACGCGCTACAATGAGCAGTTCTTC. Translating gives CSVPPDSLPTRYNEQFF.

The chain has TRBV6-1 and TRBJ2-1, with 8 bases lining up with TRBD2. The germline V gene encodes CDR1 MNHNS and CDR2 SASEGT. The CDR3 extends over 11 amino acids. Trimming removed 1 base from V and 15 bases from J; junction bases left unmatched: 2. This CDR3 reads CASSEGLAGFF. CDR3 in DNA: TGTGCCAGCAGTGAAGGGCTAGCGGGGTTCTTC.